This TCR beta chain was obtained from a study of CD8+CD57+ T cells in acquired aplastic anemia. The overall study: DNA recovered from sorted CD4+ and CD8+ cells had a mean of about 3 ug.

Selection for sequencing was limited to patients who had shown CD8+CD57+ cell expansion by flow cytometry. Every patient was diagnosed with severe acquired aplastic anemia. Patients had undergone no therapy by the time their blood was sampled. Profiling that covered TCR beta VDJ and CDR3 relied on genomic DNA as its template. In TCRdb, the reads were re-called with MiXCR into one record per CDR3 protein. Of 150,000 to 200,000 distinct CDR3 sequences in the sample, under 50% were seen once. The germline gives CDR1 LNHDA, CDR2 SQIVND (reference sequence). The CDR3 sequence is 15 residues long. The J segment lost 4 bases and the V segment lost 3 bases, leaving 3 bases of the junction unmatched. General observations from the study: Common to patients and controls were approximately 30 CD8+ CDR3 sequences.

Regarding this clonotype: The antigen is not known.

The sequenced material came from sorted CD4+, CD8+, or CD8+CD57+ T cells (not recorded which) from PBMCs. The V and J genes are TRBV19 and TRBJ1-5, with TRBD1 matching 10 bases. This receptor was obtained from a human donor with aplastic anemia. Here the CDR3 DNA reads TGTGCCAGTAGTATTACGGGACAGGGGAATCAGCCCCAGCATTTT. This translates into CASSITGQGNQPQHF.